This record looks at one TCR beta chain sequence and its context. Its antigen is still unknown. The data derive from a study of T cell responses to AZD1222 COVID-19 vaccine. Study-wide background: Some second doses came at about 4 weeks and others at about 12 weeks; these were pooled.

The study's findings and limits: Close to half of all spike-specific TCRs reportedly target regions of the variants that are unmutated. The sample set comprised mostly white British donors with more females, and clonal diversity was possibly underestimated.

Libraries were prepared by immunoSEQ multiplex PCR; TCRdb keeps only in-frame clonotypes and omits some of them. The data hold roughly 90,000 clones, with about 86% observed a single time. The source was peripheral blood, collected on day 0 of AZD1222 vaccination. The receptor's source is an adult in good health.

This chain's CDR3 is CASSLAAEADTQYF. The CDR3 region has the DNA TGCGCCAGCAGCTTGGCAGCGGAAGCAGATACGCAGTATTTT. The chain recombines TRBV5-1 with TRBJ2-3, with D maybe TRBD2 (5 bases). CDR3 length equals 14 residues. Trimming cost V 0 bases and J 4 bases, with 9 bases left between them. Germline V gene lookup returns CDR1 SGHRS and CDR2 YFSETQ.